The clone carrying this TCR beta chain was recorded a few times. The target antigen is unknown. This sample is part of a study of T-cell reconstitution after alpha-beta-depleted transplantation in children. Findings of the study overall: T-cell counts and diversity were attributed mostly to newly produced T cells one year after transplant. At day 60, the high TCRbeta diversity found in some patients originated from recipient T cells and thymic progenitors that had survived.

The CDR3 length is 15 residues. After removal of 4 bases from V and 2 bases from J, the junction contained 4 bases not matched to a gene. Preparation of the TCRbeta library was carried out with unique molecular identifiers. Using its own MiXCR run on the PCR reads, TCRdb lists one record per CDR3 protein. The data hold about a million distinct CDR3 sequences, with under 30% observed a single time. The sample was PBMCs, mostly from graft donor cells, taken 360 days after TCRalphabeta/CD19-depleted stem cell transplant. The TCR comes from a boy less than two years old who had a stem cell transplant for SCID, so the T cells may come from the graft donor. The chain couples TRBV12-3 or TRBV12-4 to TRBJ2-7; 11 bases are a match to TRBD1. The CDR3 sequence: CASSSRTGGPYEQYF. CDR3 sequence (DNA): TGTGCCAGCAGTTCTCGGACAGGGGGCCCCTACGAGCAGTACTTC.